The 21 T cell receptor beta chains reported below all come from one sample, sequenced in a study of shared clonotypes between healthy human individuals. Using immunoSEQ multiplex PCR, the repertoire was profiled, and TCRdb retains in-frame clones only, with some absent. The sample lists over 2 million clones, 85% to 95% occurring once. The specimen sequenced was naive CD4+ T cells sorted from blood. Subset here: CD45RA+ positively selected. Source of these receptors: a young man in good health.

J is TRBJ2-3 and V is TRBV6-1, with TRBD1 identical over 9 bases. Germline V gene lookup returns CDR1 MNHNS and CDR2 SASEGT. The V segment lost 4 bases and the J segment 4 bases; nucleotides outside the gene matches: 9. The CDR3 loop spans 16 amino acids. The CDR3 DNA is TGTGCCAGCAGTGTCTCCGGGACAGGGTTCGCAGATACGCAGTATTTT. Translating gives CASSVSGTGFADTQYF.

The rearrangement joins TRBV6-5 to TRBJ1-6; 9 bases are a match to TRBD1. V trimming: 7 bases; J trimming: 9 bases; junction bases outside the gene matches: 10. The length of the CDR3 is 15 residues. Germline V lookup: CDR1 MNHEY, CDR2 SVGAGI. Written as DNA, the CDR3 is TGTGCCAGCACTGGCCCAGGGACAGGGTTTTCACCCCTCCACTTT. Translating gives CASTGPGTGFSPLHF.

The chain has TRBV19 and TRBJ1-5; no firm D call. V was cut by 7 bases and J by 5 bases, with 15 bases left in between. Per germline, CDR1 LNHDA and CDR2 SQIVND (reference sequence). This CDR3 has 14 residues. CDR3 in amino acids: CASTGSSGDQPQHF. The CDR3 DNA reads TGTGCCAGTACCGGGTCAAGCGGGGATCAGCCCCAGCATTTT.

With respect to this clone: Different DNA sequences within this sample yield the same CDR3. The rearrangement uses TRBV11-2 and TRBJ2-3; tentatively, D is TRBD1 or TRBD2 (6 bases each). CDR3 length: 16 residues. The V and J ends lost 5 bases and 1 base respectively, with 16 bases between them. Germline CDR1 reads SGHAT; CDR2 reads FQNNGV. The CDR3 nucleotides are TGTGCCAGCAGCCTTTCCAGGGGCGGGGGCACAGATACGCAGTATTTT. It codes for CASSLSRGGGTDTQYF.

The CDR3 loop reads CATSPEGHYEQYF. CDR3 coding DNA: TGTGCCACCAGTCCCGAGGGGCACTACGAGCAGTACTTC. V gene TRBV15 combines with J gene TRBJ2-7, with D perhaps being TRBD1 or TRBD2 (5 bases each). Per the germline V gene, CDR1 is LNHNV and CDR2 is YYDKDF (reference sequence). V gave up 6 bases and J gave up 3 bases, with 12 bases separating them. This CDR3 has 13 amino acids.

The rearrangement uses TRBV4-2 and TRBJ1-1, with D possibly matching TRBD1 (5 bases). The CDR3 runs 16 residues. The germline V gene has CDR1 LGHNA and CDR2 YNFKEQ. V shed 0 bases and J shed 1 base, with 12 bases lying between them. CDR3 in DNA: TGTGCCAGCAGCCAAGATCGGTGGGGGGGGAACACTGAAGCTTTCTTT. Translating gives CASSQDRWGGNTEAFF.

The chain uses TRBV6-5 and TRBJ2-1; 9 bases map to TRBD2. The germline gives CDR1 MNHEY, CDR2 SVGAGI. The ends lost 2 bases at V and 3 bases at J; junction bases unmatched: 5. The CDR3 consists of 16 residues. In nucleotides, the CDR3 is TGTGCCAGCAGTTACGCAGCGGGAGGTAGCTACAATGAGCAGTTCTTC. Translated: CASSYAAGGSYNEQFF.

As regards this clone: At the DNA level, this CDR3 is encoded by other sequences in the same sample as well. This chain joins TRBV5-1 and TRBJ2-5; D is uncertain. V was cut by 1 base and J by 1 base, with 5 bases left in between. This CDR3 contains 13 residues. Germline V CDR1 and CDR2: SGHRS, YFSETQ. The CDR3 loop is CASSLSGQETQYF. CDR3 bases: TGCGCCAGCAGCTTGTCTGGCCAAGAGACCCAGTACTTC.

This clone has only a few counts. The identical CDR3 is also encoded by other nucleotide sequences in the sample. The chain couples TRBV27 to TRBJ1-1; TRBD1 might be the D (5 bases). Germline CDR1 MNHEY, CDR2 SMNVEV (reference sequence). The CDR3 covers 13 residues. V shed 3 bases and J shed 0 bases, with 5 bases lying between them. CDR3 sequence reads: CASSLTVNTEAFF. The CDR3 nucleotides read TGTGCCAGCAGTTTGACAGTGAACACTGAAGCTTTCTTT.

This chain connects TRBV10-3 to TRBJ1-3; D is ambiguous. The ends were cut back, 6 bases at V and 0 bases at J, with 9 bases in the middle. Germline CDR1 reads ENHRY; CDR2 reads SYGVKD. The CDR3 loop spans 14 amino acids. In DNA, the CDR3 is TGTGCCATCAGCGGGAAGAACTCTGGAAACACCATATATTTT. This translates into CAISGKNSGNTIYF.

The V call is TRBV5-8, the J call TRBJ2-5; TRBD1 matches 8 bases. The germline gives CDR1 SGHTS, CDR2 YDEGEE. The CDR3 consists of 15 residues. V was pared by 4 bases and J by 2 bases, with 7 bases of the junction left unmatched. The CDR3 is CASSRQGANQETQYF. Written as DNA, the CDR3 is TGTGCCAGCAGCCGCCAGGGGGCGAATCAAGAGACCCAGTACTTC.

This chain links TRBV11-3 with TRBJ2-2, with 9 bases matching TRBD1. The CDR3 is made up of 16 amino acids. Trimming took 6 bases from V and 5 from J; bases not matched to a gene: 10. The germline V gene encodes CDR1 SGHNT and CDR2 YENEEA. CDR3 sequence reads: CASSPGTGPETGELFF. DNA for the CDR3: TGTGCCAGCAGTCCGGGGACAGGGCCTGAGACCGGGGAGCTGTTTTTT.

The V gene is TRBV6-5, the J gene TRBJ2-1; TRBD2 matches 10 bases. The CDR3 has 15 amino acids. Germline V gene lookup returns CDR1 MNHEY and CDR2 SVGAGI. CDR3 residues: CATWVAGGSYNEQFF. The CDR3 DNA is TGTGCTACGTGGGTAGCGGGAGGATCCTACAATGAGCAGTTCTTC.

J is TRBJ2-7 and V is TRBV6-5; 11 bases fit TRBD1. CDR1 and CDR2 (germline): MNHEY, SVGAGI. This CDR3 has 14 residues. The trim removed 6 bases at V and 3 bases at J, leaving 4 bases unmatched. The CDR3 region has the DNA TGTGCCAGCAGAGAAGGGACAGGGGGCTACGAGCAGTACTTC. Its translation is CASREGTGGYEQYF.

In its sample, this clone was seen once. The rearrangement uses TRBV30 and TRBJ2-3; no clear D. The CDR3 covers 13 residues. V was trimmed by 3 bases and J by 2 bases, leaving 9 bases between them. From germline, CDR1 is GTSNPN and CDR2 SVGIG (reference sequence). For the CDR3, the DNA is TGTGCCTGGAGAGTCGTCCCCACAGATACGCAGTATTTT. Protein product: CAWRVVPTDTQYF.

This clone was recorded once. The chain recombines TRBV29-1 with TRBJ1-1, with TRBD1 identical over 9 bases. The CDR3 extends over 14 amino acids. The J segment lost 4 bases and the V segment lost 7 bases, leaving 10 bases of the junction unmatched. Per germline, CDR1 SQVTM and CDR2 ANQGSEA. The CDR3 protein is CSAGTGTGFTEAFF. In DNA form, the CDR3 reads TGCAGCGCTGGCACCGGGACAGGGTTCACTGAAGCTTTCTTT.

This rearrangement joins TRBV9 to TRBJ2-3, with 9 positions matching TRBD1. Trimming at V came to 3 bases and at J to 1 base, leaving 3 bases not matched to a gene. CDR3 length: 15 residues. Germline CDR1 reads SGDLS; CDR2 reads YYNGEE. The DNA for the CDR3 is TGTGCCAGCAGCGCAGGGGACAGGGGCACAGATACGCAGTATTTT. This gives the protein CASSAGDRGTDTQYF.

V and J are TRBV7-9 and TRBJ2-7; the match to TRBD2 covers 12 bases. Germline V lookup: CDR1 SEHNR, CDR2 FQNEAQ (reference sequence). The J segment lost 6 bases and the V segment lost 5 bases, leaving 5 bases of the junction unmatched. The length of the CDR3 is 14 residues. CDR3 amino acids: CASSTLAGGSEQYF. Written as DNA, the CDR3 is TGTGCCAGCAGCACACTAGCGGGAGGTTCCGAGCAGTACTTC.

CDR3 sequence: CASSFPQGGGYEQYF. DNA of the CDR3: TGTGCCAGCAGCTTCCCCCAGGGTGGTGGCTACGAGCAGTACTTC. J is TRBJ2-7 and V is TRBV5-4; a possible D gene is TRBD1 (5 bases). The CDR3 spans 15 residues. The germline gives CDR1 SGHNT, CDR2 YYREEE (reference sequence). The V end lost 2 bases, the J end lost 3 bases, and 15 bases lay between the germline ends.

The CDR3 bases are TGTGCCAGCAGTTCTAAGGGACAGGGGGCAGAGACCCAGTACTTC. Amino acid sequence: CASSSKGQGAETQYF. The gene calls are TRBV6-6 and TRBJ2-5, with 12 bases matching TRBD1. The V gene end was trimmed by 4 bases and the J gene end by 4 bases; junction bases not matched to a gene: 4. Germline V CDR1 and CDR2: MNHNY, SVGAGI (reference sequence). The CDR3 extends over 15 amino acids.

The rearrangement joins TRBV2 to TRBJ2-1; 10 positions agree with TRBD2. The CDR3 spans 16 residues. Trimming cost V 4 bases and J 8 bases; bases outside gene matches: 11. Germline V gene lookup returns CDR1 SNHLY and CDR2 FYNNEI. Here the CDR3 reads CASSVESGGAIYEQFF. The CDR3 bases are TGTGCCAGCAGTGTTGAGAGCGGGGGGGCGATCTATGAGCAGTTCTTC.